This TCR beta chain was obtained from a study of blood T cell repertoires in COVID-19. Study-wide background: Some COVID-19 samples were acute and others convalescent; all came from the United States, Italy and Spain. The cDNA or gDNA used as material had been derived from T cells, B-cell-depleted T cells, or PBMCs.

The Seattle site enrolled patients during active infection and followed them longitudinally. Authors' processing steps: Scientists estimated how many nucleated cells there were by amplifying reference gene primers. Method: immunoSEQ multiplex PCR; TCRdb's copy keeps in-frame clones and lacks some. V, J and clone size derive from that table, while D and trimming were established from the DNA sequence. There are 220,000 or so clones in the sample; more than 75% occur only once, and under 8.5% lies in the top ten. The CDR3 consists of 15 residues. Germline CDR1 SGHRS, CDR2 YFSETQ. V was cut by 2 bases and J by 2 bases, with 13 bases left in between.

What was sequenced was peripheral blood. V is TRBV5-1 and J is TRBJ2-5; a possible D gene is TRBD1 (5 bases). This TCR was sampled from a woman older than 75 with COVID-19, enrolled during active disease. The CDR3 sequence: CASSFINDRQETQYF. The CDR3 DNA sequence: TGCGCCAGCAGCTTTATTAACGACAGACAAGAGACCCAGTACTTC.